This T cell receptor delta chain was sequenced for a study of Vγ9Vδ2 T cells in congenital toxoplasmosis (dated by TCRdb to the early 2020s). About the investigation overall: IgG, IgM and IgA serology, Western blot and an in-house interferon-gamma release assay were used to diagnose congenital toxoplasmosis. The study compared gamma and delta chain CDR3 repertoires of sorted blood gammadelta T cells between congenitally T. gondii-infected and uninfected infants. Infant repertoires were sequenced at 2 months after birth and at 1 year of age. TCR sequencing was performed on about five infected and roughly 10 uninfected infants at 2 months and on 3 infected and 4 uninfected infants at 1 year.

The same treatment, consisting of spiramycin and/or pyrimethamine plus sulfadiazine plus folinic acid, was given to the mothers of both infected and uninfected infants. Every infant, whether infected or uninfected, was delivered at term after more than 37 weeks of gestation. About 1 mL of blood was processed into PBMCs by Lymphoprep gradient centrifugation, then cryopreserved in liquid nitrogen and shipped to Belgium. After thawing, PBMCs were labeled with Zombie NIR viability dye and stained with CD3, TCR gammadelta, Vgamma9 and Vdelta2 antibodies. A FACSAria III was used to sort CD3+ TCRgammadelta+ T cells, reaching a mean purity of about 98%. For each sample, the RNeasy Micro Kit was used to isolate RNA from around 10,000 sorted gammadelta T cells. The infants were born to mothers who were enrolled with primary T. gondii infection during pregnancy. Peripheral blood was collected from the infants at an outpatient microbiology and virology center in Pavia, Italy.

The full study reports these points: High prevalence of a public TRGV9 clonotype was observed in both infected and uninfected infants. Germline-encoded fetal-type TRDV2 CDR3 sequences seemed more prevalent in infected than uninfected roughly 2-month-old infants, suggesting an in utero expansion footprint. At 2 months, infected infants appeared to have fewer N additions in TRGV9 and TRDV2 CDR3s than uninfected infants, particularly in TRDV2-TRDJ1 sequences. Repertoire differences between infected and uninfected infants were less clearly seen at 1 year of age than at 2 months. Two months was the earliest age with enough suitable sample material for TCR repertoire analysis, so newborn repertoires were not sequenced.

cDNA was made by template-switch reverse transcription with TRGC- and TRDC-specific primers in one tube, using SuperScript II. The TRGC primer was designed for binding to both the TRGC1 and TRGC2 constant genes. The KAPA Real-Time Library Amplification Kit was used for TRG and TRD amplification, and AMPure XP bead purification was performed between steps. Illumina sequencing adapters were added by index PCR using the Nextera XT Index Kit. An Illumina MiSeq with the V2 300 kit was used to sequence the TRG and TRD amplicons, producing 150 bp paired-end reads. On the authors' methods: Before further analysis, read quality was checked using FastQC version 0.11.8. Reads were mapped to GenBank TRG or TRD reference genes, and MiXCR version 3.0.3 was used to assemble CDR3 sequences. Default MiXCR settings were kept, except that 3 rather than 5 consecutive nucleotides were used to assemble TRDD gene segments. VDJtools version 1.2.1 calculated N additions, CDR3 length, J segment length and clonotype sharing between samples. Out-of-frame CDR3 sequences and those containing stop codons were excluded from analysis. The overlap of infant repertoires with previously published Vgamma9Vdelta2 repertoires from fetal, cord blood and adult blood was compared. Clone calls in TCRdb were regenerated from the public reads with CATT, after which identical DNA sequences shared one row. Here the V and J calls rest on TCRdb's processing, not on the authors' analysis. In all, the sample holds 900 or so delta-chain clones, and approximately 25% of those were seen once. The ten largest clones capture approximately 26% of the sample.

The CDR3 starts with the cysteine, ends with the phenylalanine, and has 16 residues. Left in the record is the CDR3 DNA by itself, 48 bases read in frame from the first base. Of note for this clone: Its antigen specificity is not known. A single base is all that separates this from a far larger clone, so a read error is likely.

This TCR came from a child under 10 years old born to a mother with Toxoplasma gondii infection during pregnancy, either congenitally infected or uninfected (not recorded which). The J gene call is TRDJ1, but no V gene call exists; TRDD3 is taken as the D call from the table, unchecked against the DNA. Specimen: gamma-delta T cells from blood. In nucleotide form, the sequence is TGTGCAGCAAGCGCCTATTGCCGGGGATACGGGGGTAAACTCATCTTT. Its amino acids are CAASAYCRGYGGKLIF.